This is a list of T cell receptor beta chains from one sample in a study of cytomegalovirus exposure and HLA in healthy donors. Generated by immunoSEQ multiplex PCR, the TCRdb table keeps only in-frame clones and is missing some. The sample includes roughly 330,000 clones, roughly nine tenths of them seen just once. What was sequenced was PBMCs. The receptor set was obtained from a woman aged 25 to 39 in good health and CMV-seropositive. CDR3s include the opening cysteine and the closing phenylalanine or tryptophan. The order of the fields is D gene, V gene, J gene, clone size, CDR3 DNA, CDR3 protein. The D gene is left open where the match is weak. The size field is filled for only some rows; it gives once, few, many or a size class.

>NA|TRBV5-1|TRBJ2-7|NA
TGCGCCAGCAGCTTGTACCGGGATCGCCCCTACGAGCAGTACTTC
CASSLYRDRPYEQYF
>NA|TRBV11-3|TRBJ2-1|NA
TGTGCCAGCAGCTTAGCCCCCAGAAATGAGCAGTTCTTC
CASSLAPRNEQFF
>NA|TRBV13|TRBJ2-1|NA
TGTGCCAGCAGCTTTAGCAGCGTTTCCTACAATGAGCAGTTCTTC
CASSFSSVSYNEQFF
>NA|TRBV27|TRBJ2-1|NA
TGTGCCAGCAGCTCAGGCCTGCGGGGGCGCACCAATGAGCAGTTCTTC
CASSSGLRGRTNEQFF
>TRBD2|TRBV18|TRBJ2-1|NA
TGTGCCAGCTCACCACCCGGGACTACTCTCCCCTACAATGAGCAGTTCTTC
CASSPPGTTLPYNEQFF
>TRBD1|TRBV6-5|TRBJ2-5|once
TGTGCCAGCAGTTACAAGGGACAGGGCCAAGAGACCCAGTACTTC
CASSYKGQGQETQYF
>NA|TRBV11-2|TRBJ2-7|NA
TGTGCCAGCAGCGTAGGATCGTACGAGCAGTACTTC
CASSVGSYEQYF
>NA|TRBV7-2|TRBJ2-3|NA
TGTGCCAGCAGCTTAGCCACGACCTCGGGGTATACGCAGTATTTT
CASSLATTSGYTQYF
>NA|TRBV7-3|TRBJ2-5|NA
TGTGCCAGCAGTCGTTCTAGCGCGGAGACCCAGTACTTC
CASSRSSAETQYF
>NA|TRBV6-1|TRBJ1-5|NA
TGTGCCAGCAGGGGGAGGGATGTGGTTCAGCCCCAGCATTTT
CASRGRDVVQPQHF
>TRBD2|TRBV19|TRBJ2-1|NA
TGTGCCAGTAGGAAACTAGCGGGGACGAATGAGCAGTTCTTC
CASRKLAGTNEQFF
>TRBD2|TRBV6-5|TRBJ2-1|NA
TGTGCCAGTACTAGCGGAGCCTACAATGAGCAGTTCTTC
CASTSGAYNEQFF
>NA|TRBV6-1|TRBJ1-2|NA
TGTGCCAGCAGTGAAGCGGGACCCAGGGGTGGCTACACCTTC
CASSEAGPRGGYTF
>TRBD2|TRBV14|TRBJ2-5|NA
TGTGCCAGCAGCCCGACGCGGGGGGGACTCGAGACCCAGTACTTC
CASSPTRGGLETQYF